Listed below are T cell receptor beta chains from one sample, sequenced in a study of regulatory T cells in long-lasting Graves disease. TCRdb reprocessed the multiplex PCR reads with MiXCR, giving one entry per CDR3 protein. The repertoire includes approximately 230,000 distinct CDR3 sequences, about 17% of them detected once, and roughly a fifth sits in the top ten. Specimen: peripheral blood mononuclear cells (PBMCs), collected at new diagnosis, from a patient treated with antithyroid drugs. All receptors come from a female donor with Graves disease. CDR3s include the opening cysteine and the closing phenylalanine or tryptophan. The order of the fields is V gene, J gene, D gene, clone size, CDR3 protein, CDR3 DNA. D genes are given only for firm matches. Clone size, where shown, is once, few, many, or a class for clones that have expanded.

v_call: TRBV6-2/TRBV6-3
j_call: TRBJ1-3
d_call: -
clone_size: few
cdr3_aa: CASSMTEMSSGNTIYF
cdr3_nt: TGTGCCAGCAGCATGACCGAAATGAGCTCTGGAAACACCATATATTTT

v_call: TRBV15
j_call: TRBJ2-5
d_call: -
clone_size: many
cdr3_aa: CATSRGNSGRETQYF
cdr3_nt: TGTGCCACCAGCAGAGGGAATAGCGGACGGGAGACCCAGTACTTC

v_call: TRBV6-1
j_call: TRBJ2-7
d_call: -
clone_size: many
cdr3_aa: CASSAARALYSYEQYF
cdr3_nt: TGTGCCAGCAGTGCAGCGAGGGCGCTGTACTCCTACGAGCAGTACTTC

v_call: TRBV7-6
j_call: TRBJ2-7
d_call: TRBD2
clone_size: many
cdr3_aa: CASSLDGRLDYEQYF
cdr3_nt: TGTGCCAGCAGCTTAGACGGGAGGTTGGACTACGAGCAGTACTTC

v_call: TRBV25-1
j_call: TRBJ2-2
d_call: TRBD2
clone_size: many
cdr3_aa: CASSHSGLAVRSSAGELFF
cdr3_nt: TGTGCCAGCAGTCATTCCGGGCTAGCGGTTAGGAGCTCTGCCGGGGAGCTGTTTTTT

v_call: TRBV4-1
j_call: TRBJ2-7
d_call: TRBD1
clone_size: -
cdr3_aa: CASSQLETGGFEQYF
cdr3_nt: TGCGCCAGCAGCCAACTTGAGACAGGGGGGTTCGAGCAGTACTTC

v_call: TRBV7-8
j_call: TRBJ2-1
d_call: TRBD2
clone_size: many
cdr3_aa: CASSLVGLVSYNEQFF
cdr3_nt: TGTGCCAGCAGCTTAGTGGGACTAGTATCCTACAATGAGCAGTTCTTC

v_call: TRBV20-1
j_call: TRBJ1-1
d_call: TRBD1
clone_size: many
cdr3_aa: CSAPKDRLEAFF
cdr3_nt: TGCAGTGCTCCGAAGGACAGGCTTGAAGCTTTCTTT

v_call: TRBV28
j_call: TRBJ2-2
d_call: -
clone_size: few
cdr3_aa: CAGSLVTGELFF
cdr3_nt: TGTGCCGGCAGTTTGGTCACCGGGGAGCTGTTTTTT

v_call: TRBV11-1
j_call: TRBJ2-1
d_call: TRBD2
clone_size: many
cdr3_aa: CASSLGGLAGSYNEQFF
cdr3_nt: TGTGCCAGCAGCTTAGGGGGACTAGCGGGATCCTACAATGAGCAGTTCTTC

v_call: TRBV30
j_call: TRBJ2-1
d_call: -
clone_size: many
cdr3_aa: CAWNRVGGNEQFF
cdr3_nt: TGTGCCTGGAACCGGGTGGGGGGAAATGAGCAGTTCTTC

v_call: TRBV2
j_call: TRBJ2-1
d_call: TRBD2
clone_size: many
cdr3_aa: CASSDRLARNEQFF
cdr3_nt: TGTGCCAGCTCAGATCGACTAGCACGCAATGAGCAGTTCTTC

v_call: TRBV6-6
j_call: TRBJ2-5
d_call: -
clone_size: few
cdr3_aa: CASSYGRLQETQYF
cdr3_nt: TGTGCCAGCAGTTACGGCAGACTCCAAGAGACCCAGTACTTC

v_call: TRBV20-1
j_call: TRBJ1-2
d_call: -
clone_size: many
cdr3_aa: CSARNREGYGYTF
cdr3_nt: TGCAGTGCTAGAAACAGGGAGGGCTATGGCTACACCTTC

v_call: TRBV4-1
j_call: TRBJ2-7
d_call: -
clone_size: few
cdr3_aa: CASSHLFGSYEQYF
cdr3_nt: TGCGCCAGCAGCCACCTGTTCGGCTCCTACGAGCAGTACTTC

v_call: TRBV7-2
j_call: TRBJ2-7
d_call: TRBD2
clone_size: many
cdr3_aa: CASSFVAGNYEQYF
cdr3_nt: TGTGCCAGCAGCTTTGTAGCGGGCAACTACGAGCAGTACTTC

v_call: TRBV6-5
j_call: TRBJ2-7
d_call: -
clone_size: many
cdr3_aa: CASSSTTDGAYEQYF
cdr3_nt: TGTGCCAGCAGTTCCACAACCGACGGCGCCTACGAGCAGTACTTC

v_call: TRBV7-9
j_call: TRBJ2-4
d_call: TRBD2
clone_size: many
cdr3_aa: CASSSPRLAGAKNIQYF
cdr3_nt: TGTGCCAGCAGCTCTCCCCGACTAGCGGGAGCCAAAAACATTCAGTACTTC

v_call: TRBV20-1
j_call: TRBJ2-1
d_call: TRBD2
clone_size: many
cdr3_aa: CSASPGRGNEQFF
cdr3_nt: TGCAGTGCTAGCCCCGGGAGGGGCAATGAGCAGTTCTTC

v_call: TRBV12-3/TRBV12-4
j_call: TRBJ2-2
d_call: -
clone_size: many
cdr3_aa: CASSFSLAAELFF
cdr3_nt: TGTGCCAGCAGTTTTAGTCTAGCCGCGGAGCTGTTTTTT